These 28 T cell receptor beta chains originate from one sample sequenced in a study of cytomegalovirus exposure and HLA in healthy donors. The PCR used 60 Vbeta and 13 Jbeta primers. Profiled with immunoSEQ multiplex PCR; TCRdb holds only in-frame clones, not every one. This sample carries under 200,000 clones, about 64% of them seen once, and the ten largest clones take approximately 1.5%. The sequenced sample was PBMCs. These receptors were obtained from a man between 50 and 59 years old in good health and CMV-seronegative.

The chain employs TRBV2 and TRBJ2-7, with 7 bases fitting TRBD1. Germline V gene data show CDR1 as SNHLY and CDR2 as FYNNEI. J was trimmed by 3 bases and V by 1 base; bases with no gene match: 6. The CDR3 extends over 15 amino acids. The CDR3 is CASSEGQGALYEQYF. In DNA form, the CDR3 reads TGTGCCAGCAGTGAAGGACAGGGAGCCCTCTACGAGCAGTACTTC.

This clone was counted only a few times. CDR3 coding DNA: TGCAGCGTGGGACAGCGCTATGGCTACACCTTC. Amino acids: CSVGQRYGYTF. This chain connects TRBV29-1 to TRBJ1-2; 7 bases align to TRBD1. Germline lookup yields CDR1 SQVTM and CDR2 ANQGSEA. V trimming: 6 bases; J trimming: 4 bases; junction bases outside the gene matches: 2. The CDR3 has 11 amino acids.

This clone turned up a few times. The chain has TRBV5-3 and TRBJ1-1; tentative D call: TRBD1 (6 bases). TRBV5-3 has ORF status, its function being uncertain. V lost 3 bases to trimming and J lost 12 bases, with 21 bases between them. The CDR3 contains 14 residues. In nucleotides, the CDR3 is TGTGCCAGAAGCTACGGACAGCCAAACCTCCGGCCTTTCTTT. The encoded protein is CARSYGQPNLRPFF.

The DNA of the CDR3 is TGTGCCAGCAGCTTAGAAGGGGGTCAGAACACTGAAGCTTTCTTT. This encodes CASSLEGGQNTEAFF. The rearrangement joins TRBV7-2 to TRBJ1-1; D might be TRBD1 (6 bases). CDR3 length equals 15 residues. Trimming took 1 base from V and 1 from J, leaving 10 bases between them. Per the germline V gene, CDR1 is SGHTA and CDR2 is FQGNSA.

The CDR3 region has the DNA TGTGCCAGTAGTAGCTCCGGGACTAGCGGCACAGATACGCAGTATTTT. Its protein is CASSSSGTSGTDTQYF. V is TRBV19 and J is TRBJ2-3; 10 bases match TRBD2. The CDR3 has 16 residues. V trimming: 4 bases; J trimming: 1 base; junction bases outside the gene matches: 5. CDR1 and CDR2 (germline): LNHDA, SQIVND (reference sequence).

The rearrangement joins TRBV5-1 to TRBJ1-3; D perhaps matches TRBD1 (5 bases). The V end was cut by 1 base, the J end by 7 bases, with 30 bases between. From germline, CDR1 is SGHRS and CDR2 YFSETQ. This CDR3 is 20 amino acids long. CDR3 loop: CASSLRLQEGSATSGNTIYF. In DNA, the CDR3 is TGCGCCAGCAGCTTGAGGCTACAGGAAGGATCGGCAACGTCCGGGAACACCATATATTTT.

In DNA, the CDR3 is TGTGCCAGCAGTTTAGCGGCTCCGGGGGAAGCTTTCTTT. Translating gives CASSLAAPGEAFF. This sequence joins TRBV28 and TRBJ1-1; D uncertain. The CDR3 spans 13 residues. The V end was cut by 2 bases, the J end by 8 bases, with 12 bases between. Germline values: CDR1 MDHEN, CDR2 SYDVKM.

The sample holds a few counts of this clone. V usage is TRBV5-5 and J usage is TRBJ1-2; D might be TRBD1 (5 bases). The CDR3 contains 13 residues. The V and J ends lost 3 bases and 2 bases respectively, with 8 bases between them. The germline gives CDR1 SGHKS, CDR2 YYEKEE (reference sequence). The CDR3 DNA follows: TGTGCCAGCAGCTCAGGGTACAACTATGGCTACACCTTC. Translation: CASSSGYNYGYTF.

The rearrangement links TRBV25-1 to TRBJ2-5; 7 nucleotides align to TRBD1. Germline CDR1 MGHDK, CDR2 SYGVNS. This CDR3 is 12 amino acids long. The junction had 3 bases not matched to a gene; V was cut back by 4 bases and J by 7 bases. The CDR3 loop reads CASSARGWTQYF. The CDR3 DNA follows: TGTGCCAGCAGTGCCAGGGGGTGGACCCAGTACTTC. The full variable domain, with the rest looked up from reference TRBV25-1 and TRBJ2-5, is EADIYQTPRYLVIGTGKKITLECSQTMGHDKMYWYQQDPGMELHLIHYSYGVNSTEKGDLSSESTVSRIRTEHFPLTLESARPSHTSQYLCASSARGWTQYFGPGTRLLVL.

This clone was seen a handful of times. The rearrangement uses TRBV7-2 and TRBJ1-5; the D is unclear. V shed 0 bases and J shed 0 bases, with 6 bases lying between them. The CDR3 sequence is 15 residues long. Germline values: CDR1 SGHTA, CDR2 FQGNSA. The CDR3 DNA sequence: TGTGCCAGCAGCTTAGCGTCAGATAGCAATCAGCCCCAGCATTTT. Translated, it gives CASSLASDSNQPQHF.

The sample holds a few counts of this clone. In nucleotides, the CDR3 is TGCGCCAGCAGCCATGGATTGGGGGGTGGCGAAAAACTGTTTTTT. Protein: CASSHGLGGGEKLFF. J is TRBJ1-4 and V is TRBV4-1; D possibly corresponds to TRBD1 (5 bases). The CDR3 runs 15 residues. Germline CDR1 reads MGHRA; CDR2 reads YSYEKL. V dropped 3 bases and J dropped 8 bases, with 16 bases sitting between them.

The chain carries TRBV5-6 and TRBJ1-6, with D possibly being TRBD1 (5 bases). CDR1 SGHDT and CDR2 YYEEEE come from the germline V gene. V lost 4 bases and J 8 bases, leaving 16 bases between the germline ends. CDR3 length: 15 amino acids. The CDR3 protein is CASSPRTLEDSPLHF. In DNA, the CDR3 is TGTGCCAGCAGCCCTCGGACATTGGAAGATTCACCCCTCCACTTT. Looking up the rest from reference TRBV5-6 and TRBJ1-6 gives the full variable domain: DAGVTQSPTHLIKTRGQQVTLRCSPKSGHDTVSWYQQALGQGPQFIFQYYEEEERQRGNFPDRFSGHQFPNYSSELNVNALLLGDSALYLCASSPRTLEDSPLHFGNGTRLTVT.

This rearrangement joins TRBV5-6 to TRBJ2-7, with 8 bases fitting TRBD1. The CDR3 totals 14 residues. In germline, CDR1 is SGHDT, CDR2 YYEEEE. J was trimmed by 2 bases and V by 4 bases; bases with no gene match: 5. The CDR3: CASSPGTGAYEQYF. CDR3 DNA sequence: TGTGCCAGCAGCCCGGGGACAGGTGCCTACGAGCAGTACTTC.

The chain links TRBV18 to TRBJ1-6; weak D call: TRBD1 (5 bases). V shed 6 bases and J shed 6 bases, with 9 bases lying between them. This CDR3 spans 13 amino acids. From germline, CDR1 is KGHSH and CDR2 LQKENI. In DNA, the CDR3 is TGTGCCAGCTCCCCGGACATTAATTCACCCCTCCACTTT. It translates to CASSPDINSPLHF.

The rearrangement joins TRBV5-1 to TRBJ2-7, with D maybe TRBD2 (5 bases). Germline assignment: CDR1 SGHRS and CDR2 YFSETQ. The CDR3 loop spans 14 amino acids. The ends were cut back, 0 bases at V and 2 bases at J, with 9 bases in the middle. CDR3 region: CASSLAPGTYEQYF. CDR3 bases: TGCGCCAGCAGCTTGGCCCCGGGAACCTACGAGCAGTACTTC.

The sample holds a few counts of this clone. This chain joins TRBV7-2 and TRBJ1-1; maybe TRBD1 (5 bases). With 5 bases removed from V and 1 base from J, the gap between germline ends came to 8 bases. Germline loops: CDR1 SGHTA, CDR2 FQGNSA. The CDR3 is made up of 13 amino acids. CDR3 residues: CASSQQENTEAFF. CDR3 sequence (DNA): TGTGCCAGCAGCCAACAGGAGAACACTGAAGCTTTCTTT.

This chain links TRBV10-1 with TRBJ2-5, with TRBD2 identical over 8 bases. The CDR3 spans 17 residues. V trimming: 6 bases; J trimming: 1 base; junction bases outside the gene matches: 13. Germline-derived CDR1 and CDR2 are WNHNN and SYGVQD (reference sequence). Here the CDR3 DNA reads TGCGCCAGCAGCGCTGGCCCTGTGGGACTAGGCCAAGAGACCCAGTACTTC. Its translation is CASSAGPVGLGQETQYF.

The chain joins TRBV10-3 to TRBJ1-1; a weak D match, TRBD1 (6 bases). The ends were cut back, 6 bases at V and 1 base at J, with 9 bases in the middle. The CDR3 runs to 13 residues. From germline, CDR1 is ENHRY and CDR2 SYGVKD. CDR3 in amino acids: CAISLTGNTEAFF. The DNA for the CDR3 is TGTGCCATCAGCTTGACAGGGAACACTGAAGCTTTCTTT.

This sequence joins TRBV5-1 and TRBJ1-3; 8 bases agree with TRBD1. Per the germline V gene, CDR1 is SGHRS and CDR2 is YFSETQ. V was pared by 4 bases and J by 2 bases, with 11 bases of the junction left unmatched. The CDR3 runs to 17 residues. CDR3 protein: CASSPATGTGTGNTIYF. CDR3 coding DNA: TGCGCCAGCAGCCCCGCCACCGGGACAGGAACTGGAAACACCATATATTTT. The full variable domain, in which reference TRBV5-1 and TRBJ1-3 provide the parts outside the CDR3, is KAGVTQTPRYLIKTRGQQVTLSCSPISGHRSVSWYQQTPGQGLQFLFEYFSETQRNKGNFPGRFSGRQFSNSRSEMNVSTLELGDSALYLCASSPATGTGTGNTIYFGEGSWLTVV.

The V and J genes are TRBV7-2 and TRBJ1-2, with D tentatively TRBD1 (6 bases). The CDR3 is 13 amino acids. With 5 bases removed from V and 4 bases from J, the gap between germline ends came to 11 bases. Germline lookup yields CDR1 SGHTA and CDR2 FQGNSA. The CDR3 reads CASSRGQLYGYTF. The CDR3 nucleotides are TGTGCCAGCAGCCGTGGACAGCTCTATGGCTACACCTTC.

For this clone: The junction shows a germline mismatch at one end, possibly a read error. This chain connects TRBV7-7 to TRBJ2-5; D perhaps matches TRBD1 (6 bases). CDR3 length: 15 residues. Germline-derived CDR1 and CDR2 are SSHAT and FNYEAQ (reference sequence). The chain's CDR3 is CASSRTTGLGETQYF. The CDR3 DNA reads TGTGCTAGCAGCAGGACGACAGGTTTGGGGGAGACCCAGTACTTC.

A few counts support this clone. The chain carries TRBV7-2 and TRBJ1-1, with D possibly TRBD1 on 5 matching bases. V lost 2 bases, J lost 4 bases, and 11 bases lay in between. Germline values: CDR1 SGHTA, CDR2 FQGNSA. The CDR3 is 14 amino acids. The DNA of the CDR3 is TGTGCCAGCAGCTTAATATCTAGGGGCACTGAAGCTTTCTTT. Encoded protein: CASSLISRGTEAFF.

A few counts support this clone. CDR3 nucleotide sequence: TGCGCCAGCAGCTTGGACTTACAGGATGGCTACACCTTC. Translating it yields CASSLDLQDGYTF. The V and J genes are TRBV5-1 and TRBJ1-2, with D tentatively TRBD1 (5 bases). The CDR3 spans 13 residues. Germline-derived CDR1 and CDR2 are SGHRS and YFSETQ. Trimming removed 0 bases at V and 6 bases at J, with 9 bases between.

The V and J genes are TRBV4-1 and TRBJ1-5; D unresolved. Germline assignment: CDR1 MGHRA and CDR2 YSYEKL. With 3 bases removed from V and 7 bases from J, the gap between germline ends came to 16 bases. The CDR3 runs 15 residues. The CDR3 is CASSQVERRGQPQHF. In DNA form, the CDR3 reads TGCGCCAGCAGCCAGGTGGAGCGGCGGGGACAGCCCCAGCATTTT.

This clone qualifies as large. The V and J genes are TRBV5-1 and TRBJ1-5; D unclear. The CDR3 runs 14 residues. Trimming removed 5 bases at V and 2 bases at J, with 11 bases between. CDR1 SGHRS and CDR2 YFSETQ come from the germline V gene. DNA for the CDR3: TGCGCCAGCAGAGGAGGGATTGGCAATCAGCCCCAGCATTTT. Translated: CASRGGIGNQPQHF.

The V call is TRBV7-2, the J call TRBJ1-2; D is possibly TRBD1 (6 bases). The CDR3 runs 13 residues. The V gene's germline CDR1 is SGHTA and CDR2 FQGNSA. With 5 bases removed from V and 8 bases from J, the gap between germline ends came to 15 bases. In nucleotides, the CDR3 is TGTGCCAGCAGCCCCGGGGGGGCGCGGGGCTACACCTTC. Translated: CASSPGGARGYTF.

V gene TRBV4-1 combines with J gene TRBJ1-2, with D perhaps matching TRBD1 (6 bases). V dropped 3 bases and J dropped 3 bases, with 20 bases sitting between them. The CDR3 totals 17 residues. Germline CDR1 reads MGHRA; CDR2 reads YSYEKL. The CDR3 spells CASSHQTGTALHYGYTF. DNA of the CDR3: TGCGCCAGCAGCCACCAGACAGGAACAGCCCTCCACTATGGCTACACCTTC.

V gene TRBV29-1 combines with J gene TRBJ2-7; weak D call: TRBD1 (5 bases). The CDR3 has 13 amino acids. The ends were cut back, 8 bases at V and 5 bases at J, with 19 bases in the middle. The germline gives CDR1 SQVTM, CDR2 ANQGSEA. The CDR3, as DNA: TGCAGCATTCTTGAGTGGGTAGGGGACGAGCAGTACTTC. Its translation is CSILEWVGDEQYF.